These T cell receptor beta chains were read from a single sample in a study of Ad26.COV2.S vaccination and SARS-CoV-2 variants. TCRdb's table, derived via immunoSEQ multiplex PCR, lists solely in-frame clones and lacks some. In the table there are around 300,000 clones, 86% of which are singletons. The input for sequencing was peripheral blood, taken in a trial of Ad26.COV2.S vaccine versus placebo. Receptor source: a person between 18 and 65 years old who received the Ad26.COV2.S COVID-19 vaccine or a placebo. CDR3s include the opening cysteine and the closing phenylalanine or tryptophan.

v_call: TRBV5-1; j_call: TRBJ1-1; cdr3_aa: CASSLVTGNTEAFF
v_call: TRBV2; j_call: TRBJ2-7; cdr3_aa: CASRATPGQGDPRREQYF
v_call: TRBV19; j_call: TRBJ1-4; cdr3_aa: CASSIWGTTNEKLFF
v_call: TRBV7-2; j_call: TRBJ1-3; cdr3_aa: CASSPGGQVSGNTIYF
v_call: TRBV11-3; j_call: TRBJ2-2; cdr3_aa: CASSLVFQPTGELFF
v_call: TRBV6-1; j_call: TRBJ1-2; cdr3_aa: CASSERTGSYGYTF
v_call: TRBV19; j_call: TRBJ1-1; cdr3_aa: CASRLPPGPEAFF
v_call: TRBV28; j_call: TRBJ1-2; cdr3_aa: CASRELNYGYTF
v_call: TRBV4-2; j_call: TRBJ2-3; cdr3_aa: CASSQEGGGAVDTQYF
v_call: TRBV5-1; j_call: TRBJ1-2; cdr3_aa: CASKLGTPVGSGYTF
v_call: TRBV18; j_call: TRBJ1-2; cdr3_aa: CASSPGAVSNYGYTF
v_call: TRBV5-1; j_call: TRBJ2-1; cdr3_aa: CASSFDPGLAYEQFF
v_call: TRBV18; j_call: TRBJ2-1; cdr3_aa: CASSPPTAGGSYNEQFF
v_call: TRBV19; j_call: TRBJ2-4; cdr3_aa: CASSISGALAKNIQYF
v_call: TRBV7-2; j_call: TRBJ2-1; cdr3_aa: CASSSEWGEQFF
v_call: TRBV28; j_call: TRBJ2-5; cdr3_aa: CASSLLVPAGSRETQYF
v_call: TRBV7-2; j_call: TRBJ1-6; cdr3_aa: CASSLGERSPLHF
v_call: TRBV25-1; j_call: TRBJ2-5; cdr3_aa: CASSVRGGQETQYF